This T cell receptor beta chain is drawn from a study of CD8+ T cells in alopecia areata. Across the study: Tofacitinib lasted 6 to 18 months, then 6 months off drug.

The V and J ends lost 6 bases and 3 bases respectively, with 14 bases between them. The CDR3 has 14 residues. Looked up from germline, CDR1 is LNHDA and CDR2 is SQIVND (reference sequence). cDNA serving as the sequencing template came from extracted, reverse transcribed RNA. This table comes from immunoSEQ multiplex PCR, and its TCRdb copy is limited to in-frame clones, with some not included. The sample carries 140,000 to 150,000 clones, 40% to 65% recorded once. This sequence joins TRBV19 and TRBJ1-1; no clear D. This clonotype was obtained from a human donor with alopecia areata. The material sequenced was CD4+ T cells sorted from blood, taken at week 0. The CDR3 is CASRGYAGDTEAFF. The CDR3 DNA follows: TGTGCCAGTAGGGGATATGCCGGGGACACTGAAGCTTTCTTT.